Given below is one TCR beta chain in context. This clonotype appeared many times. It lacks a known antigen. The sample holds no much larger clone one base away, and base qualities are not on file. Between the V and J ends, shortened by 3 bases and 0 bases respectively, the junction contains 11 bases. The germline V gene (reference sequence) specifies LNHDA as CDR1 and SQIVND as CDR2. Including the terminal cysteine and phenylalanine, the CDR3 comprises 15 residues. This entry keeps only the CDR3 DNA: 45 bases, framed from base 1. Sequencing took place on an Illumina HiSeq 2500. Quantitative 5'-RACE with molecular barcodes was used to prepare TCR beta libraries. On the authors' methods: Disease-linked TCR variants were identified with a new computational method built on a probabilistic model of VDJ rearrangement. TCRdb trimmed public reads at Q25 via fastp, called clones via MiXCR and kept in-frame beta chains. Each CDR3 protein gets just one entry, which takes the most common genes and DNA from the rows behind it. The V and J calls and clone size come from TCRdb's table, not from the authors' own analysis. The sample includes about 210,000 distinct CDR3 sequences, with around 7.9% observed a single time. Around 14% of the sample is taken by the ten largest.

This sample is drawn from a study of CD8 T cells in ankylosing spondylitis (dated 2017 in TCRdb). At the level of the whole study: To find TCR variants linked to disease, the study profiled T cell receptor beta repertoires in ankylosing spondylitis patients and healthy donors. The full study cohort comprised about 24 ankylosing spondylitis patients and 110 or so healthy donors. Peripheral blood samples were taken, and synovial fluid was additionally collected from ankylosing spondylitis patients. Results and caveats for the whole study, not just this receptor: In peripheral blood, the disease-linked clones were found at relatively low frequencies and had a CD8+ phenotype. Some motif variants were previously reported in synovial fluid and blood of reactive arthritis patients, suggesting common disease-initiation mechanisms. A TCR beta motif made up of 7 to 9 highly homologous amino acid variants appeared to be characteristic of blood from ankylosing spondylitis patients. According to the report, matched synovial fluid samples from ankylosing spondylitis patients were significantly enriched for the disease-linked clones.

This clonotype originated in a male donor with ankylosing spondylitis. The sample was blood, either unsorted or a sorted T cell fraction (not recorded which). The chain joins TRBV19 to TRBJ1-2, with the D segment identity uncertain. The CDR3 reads CASSITMATNYGYTF. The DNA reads TGTGCCAGTAGTATCACGATGGCCACTAACTATGGCTACACCTTC.